This T cell receptor beta chain appears in the sequencing data of a study of T cell clusters in autoimmune cytopenias. Whole-study context: Per sample, median TRB depth was approximately 47,000 reads, yielding a median around 2,400 distinct clonotypes. Study results and caveats: Physiological T cell clusters of healthy donors were apparently absent in primary autoimmune cytopenia patients. TRB repertoire shifts in secondary cytopenia and chronic lymphocytic leukemia mostly reflected lymphoma, not autoimmunity.

As concerns this clonotype: Its antigen is not identified.

TRB was amplified by touch-down multiplex PCR, primer pools A and B combined. TCRdb re-called the multiplex PCR reads and gives one entry per CDR3 protein, without DNA. The sample holds just under 2,000 distinct CDR3 sequences. TRB was amplified from roughly 250 ng of peripheral blood genomic DNA per sample. The source material was peripheral blood. The sequence derives from a human donor with an autoimmune cytopenia or autoimmune hepatitis (not recorded which).

CDR3: CSAWVYGIGGRAVADTQYF. V usage is TRBV20-1 and J usage is TRBJ2-3; TCRdb outputs TRBD1, but without DNA this stays unchecked. CDR3 length: 19 residues. Germline CDR1 reads DFQATT; CDR2 reads SNEGSKA (reference sequence).